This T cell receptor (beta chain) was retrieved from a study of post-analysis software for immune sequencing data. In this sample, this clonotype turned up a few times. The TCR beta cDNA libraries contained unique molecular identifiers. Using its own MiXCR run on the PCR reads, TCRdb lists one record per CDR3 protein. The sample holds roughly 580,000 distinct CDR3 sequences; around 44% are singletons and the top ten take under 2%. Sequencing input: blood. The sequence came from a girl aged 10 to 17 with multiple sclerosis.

CDR3 amino acids: CASSPRGANEQFF. The CDR3 DNA reads as TGTGCCAGCAGTCCCCGAGGCGCCAATGAGCAGTTCTTC. The V gene is TRBV12-3 or TRBV12-4, the J gene TRBJ2-1; D is ambiguous. CDR3 length: 13 amino acids. Trimming left V 5 bases short and J 6 bases short, with 11 bases between.